The 31 T cell receptor beta chains reported below all come from one sample, sequenced in a study of blood T cell repertoires in COVID-19. Here immunoSEQ multiplex PCR was the method, and the copy in TCRdb shows in-frame clones only, minus some. The sample carries 250,000 to 300,000 clones, roughly 88% recorded once. What was sequenced was peripheral blood. All receptors derive from a woman in her 70s with COVID-19, enrolled during active disease.

In DNA form, the CDR3 reads TGTGCCAGCAGCACAGGGTCGAACACCGGGGAGCTGTTTTTT. The encoded protein is CASSTGSNTGELFF. The genes are TRBV7-3 and TRBJ2-2; a possible D gene is TRBD1 (6 bases). Per the germline V gene, CDR1 is SGHTA and CDR2 is FQGTGA. CDR3 size: 14 residues. The ends were cut back, 5 bases at V and 0 bases at J, with 7 bases in the middle. The full variable domain, with the rest looked up from reference TRBV7-3 and TRBJ2-2, is GAGVSQTPSNKVTEKGKYVELRCDPISGHTALYWYRQSLGQGPEFLIYFQGTGAADDSGLPNDRFFAVRPEGSVSTLKIQRTERGDSAVYLCASSTGSNTGELFFGEGSRLTVL.

The chain recombines TRBV7-9 with TRBJ1-4, with D perhaps matching TRBD1 (6 bases). The CDR3 totals 15 residues. Trimming took off 4 bases at V and 6 bases at J, with 15 bases between the two ends. In germline, CDR1 is SEHNR, CDR2 FQNEAQ (reference sequence). DNA of the CDR3: TGTGCCAGCAGCTCGTACGGGGGGGCAGATGAAAAACTGTTTTTT. It encodes CASSSYGGADEKLFF.

This chain links TRBV6-2 or TRBV6-3 with TRBJ1-3, with 11 bases fitting TRBD1. This CDR3 comprises 20 residues. V dropped 0 bases and J dropped 0; count of bases not matched to a gene: 10. Germline CDR1 is MNHEY and CDR2 is SVGEGT. The CDR3 DNA follows: TGTGCCAGCAGTTACTCCGGACAGGGGGCATTGATAAGCTCTGGAAACACCATATATTTT. It is translated as CASSYSGQGALISSGNTIYF.

J is TRBJ2-3 and V is TRBV6-2 or TRBV6-3; D may be TRBD2 (6 bases). Germline V gives CDR1 MNHEY, CDR2 SVGEGT. The V end lost 0 bases, the J end lost 4 bases, and 14 bases lay between the germline ends. There are 16 residues in the CDR3. This chain's CDR3 is CASSYSRAGRADTQYF. In DNA form, the CDR3 reads TGTGCCAGCAGTTACTCGAGGGCGGGACGGGCAGATACGCAGTATTTT.

The V and J genes are TRBV29-1 and TRBJ1-2, with 10 bases lining up with TRBD1. With V trimmed by 6 bases and J by 4 bases, 8 bases remained unmatched. The CDR3 consists of 14 residues. Germline V gene lookup returns CDR1 SQVTM and CDR2 ANQGSEA. CDR3 sequence: CSVPDRGRGYGYTF. In DNA form, the CDR3 reads TGCAGCGTCCCCGACAGGGGGCGCGGCTATGGCTACACCTTC. The full variable domain, with the rest looked up from reference TRBV29-1 and TRBJ1-2, is SAVISQKPSRDICQRGTSLTIQCQVDSQVTMMFWYRQQPGQSLTLIATANQGSEATYESGFVIDKFPISRPNLTFSTLTVSNMSPEDSSIYLCSVPDRGRGYGYTFGSGTRLTVV.

The chain recombines TRBV2 with TRBJ2-1; TRBD2 matches 10 bases. Trimming cost V 8 bases and J 8 bases; bases outside gene matches: 9. The CDR3 has 14 residues. The germline V gene has CDR1 SNHLY and CDR2 FYNNEI. The CDR3 DNA follows: TGTGCCAGCGGGAAAGCGGGAGGGATCGATGAGCAGTTCTTC. Translated, it gives CASGKAGGIDEQFF.

The chain carries TRBV7-9 and TRBJ2-5; D unclear. This CDR3 region has 11 residues. Germline V gives CDR1 SEHNR, CDR2 FQNEAQ (reference sequence). With 5 bases removed from V and 3 bases from J, the gap between germline ends came to 4 bases. The CDR3 DNA is TGTGCCAGCAGCGTCAAAGAGACCCAGTACTTC. It codes for CASSVKETQYF.

The chain joins TRBV25-1 to TRBJ2-1; D gene ambiguous. V was pared by 2 bases and J by 8 bases, with 7 bases between. Germline V gene sequence: CDR1 MGHDK, CDR2 SYGVNS. The CDR3 is 12 amino acids. This CDR3 is CASSEVADEQFF. The CDR3 nucleotides are TGTGCCAGCAGTGAAGTTGCGGATGAGCAGTTCTTC.

The V and J genes are TRBV9 and TRBJ2-7; perhaps TRBD2 as D (6 bases). This CDR3 region has 17 residues. From germline, CDR1 is SGDLS and CDR2 YYNGEE. V shed 0 bases and J shed 0 bases, with 16 bases lying between them. The CDR3 coding sequence is TGTGCCAGCAGCGTAGGCTGGGTGGGGGGAGACTCCTACGAGCAGTACTTC. This sequence encodes CASSVGWVGGDSYEQYF.

The chain joins TRBV6-5 to TRBJ1-5; 8 bases align to TRBD1. This CDR3 is 15 amino acids long. The V and J ends lost 4 bases and 2 bases, in that order; junction bases with no gene match: 4. Germline V gene data show CDR1 as MNHEY and CDR2 as SVGAGI. CDR3 loop: CASSSDRGGNQPQHF. The DNA for the CDR3 is TGTGCCAGCAGTTCAGACAGGGGTGGCAATCAGCCCCAGCATTTT.

This chain joins TRBV6-1 and TRBJ1-1; D is possibly TRBD1 (5 bases). In germline, CDR1 is MNHNS, CDR2 SASEGT. V was cut by 5 bases and J by 6 bases, with 10 bases left in between. The length of the CDR3 is 12 residues. This CDR3 is CASSSQGAEAFF. In DNA, the CDR3 is TGTGCCAGCAGTTCCCAAGGGGCTGAAGCTTTCTTT.

This clone came up once. CDR3: CASSLAGAGEGYGYTF. The DNA of the CDR3 is TGTGCCAGCAGCTTGGCCGGGGCAGGGGAGGGCTATGGCTACACCTTC. This chain joins TRBV5-4 and TRBJ1-2; tentative D call: TRBD1 (6 bases). Trimming cost V 0 bases and J 4 bases, with 16 bases left between them. The CDR3 contains 16 residues. Germline lookup yields CDR1 SGHNT and CDR2 YYREEE (reference sequence). The variable domain in full, with the rest retrieved from reference TRBV5-4 and TRBJ1-2, is ETGVTQSPTHLIKTRGQQVTLRCSSQSGHNTVSWYQQALGQGPQFIFQYYREEENGRGNFPPRFSGLQFPNYSSELNVNALELDDSALYLCASSLAGAGEGYGYTFGSGTRLTVV.

On this clone: This sequence may be a read error, since a much larger clone differs from it by one base. The V call is TRBV28, the J call TRBJ2-3; no clear D. This CDR3 region has 13 residues. Trimming took 1 base from V and 0 from J, leaving 2 bases between them. The germline gives CDR1 MDHEN, CDR2 SYDVKM. CDR3 residues: CASSLSSTDTQYF. The CDR3, as DNA: TGTGCCAGCAGTTTATCTAGCACAGATACGCAGTATTTT.

The chain has TRBV2 and TRBJ2-4, with 11 nucleotides matching TRBD2. The V and J ends lost 7 bases and 7 bases, in that order; junction bases with no gene match: 6. Per germline, CDR1 SNHLY and CDR2 FYNNEI. This CDR3 is 14 amino acids long. The CDR3 spells CASKVAGGPNIQYF. DNA for the CDR3: TGTGCCAGCAAAGTAGCGGGAGGGCCCAACATTCAGTACTTC.

This clone was recorded once. The rearrangement uses TRBV4-1 and TRBJ1-6, with TRBD1 matching 10 bases. The ends lost 3 bases at V and 9 bases at J; junction bases unmatched: 2. The germline V gene has CDR1 MGHRA and CDR2 YSYEKL. This CDR3 has 14 residues. The CDR3 here is CASSQWTGGSPLHF. The CDR3 DNA is TGCGCCAGCAGCCAGTGGACAGGGGGTTCACCCCTCCACTTT.

The chain carries TRBV2 and TRBJ1-2, with a possible D match to TRBD1 (6 bases). Germline-derived CDR1 and CDR2 are SNHLY and FYNNEI. The CDR3 covers 13 residues. Trimming took 5 bases from V and 2 from J, leaving 9 bases between them. The chain's CDR3 is CASSQQGNYGYTF. The CDR3 DNA is TGTGCCAGCAGTCAACAGGGCAACTATGGCTACACCTTC.

CDR3 sequence (DNA): TGCGCCAGCAGCCCACAAACTCAGGGTCCCACTGAAGCTTTCTTT. This codes for CASSPQTQGPTEAFF. The V call is TRBV4-3, the J call TRBJ1-1, with D maybe TRBD1 (5 bases). The germline V gene encodes CDR1 LGHNA and CDR2 YSLEER. This CDR3 has 15 residues. Trimming cost V 4 bases and J 4 bases, with 16 bases left between them.

This clone showed up just once. The chain uses TRBV19 and TRBJ1-1; D unresolved. Germline values: CDR1 LNHDA, CDR2 SQIVND (reference sequence). The CDR3 extends over 14 amino acids. V dropped 11 bases and J dropped 0 bases, with 16 bases sitting between them. CDR3 protein: CASRVGVMNTEAFF. The CDR3 region has the DNA TGTGCCTCGCGGGTCGGGGTTATGAACACTGAAGCTTTCTTT.

CDR3 region: CAWRSPGTGSNTEAFF. DNA for the CDR3: TGTGCCTGGAGGAGTCCCGGGACAGGTTCGAACACTGAAGCTTTCTTT. The gene calls are TRBV30 and TRBJ1-1; 8 bases line up with TRBD1. This CDR3 contains 16 residues. Germline V gene data show CDR1 as GTSNPN and CDR2 as SVGIG (reference sequence). V dropped 3 bases and J dropped 1; count of bases not matched to a gene: 10.

The CDR3 bases are TGCGCCAGCAGTTTCGACAGGGGAGATGGCTACACCTTC. Protein sequence: CASSFDRGDGYTF. This chain connects TRBV5-1 to TRBJ1-2; 8 nucleotides line up with TRBD1. The V and J ends lost 5 bases and 6 bases, in that order; junction bases with no gene match: 6. The CDR3 loop spans 13 amino acids. Germline CDR1 is SGHRS and CDR2 is YFSETQ.

The chain joins TRBV6-5 to TRBJ2-7; D not resolved. Between the trimmed V and J ends, which lost 4 bases and 7 bases, there was a span of 8 bases. CDR1 and CDR2 (germline): MNHEY, SVGAGI. The CDR3 runs to 11 residues. CDR3 in amino acids: CASSSLGEQYF. The CDR3 coding sequence is TGTGCCAGCAGTTCACTTGGTGAGCAGTACTTC.

V usage is TRBV28 and J usage is TRBJ1-4; TRBD1 is a possible D gene (6 bases). Trimming stripped 7 bases from V and 8 bases from J, with 14 bases between. The CDR3 has 13 amino acids. Germline CDR1 is MDHEN and CDR2 is SYDVKM. CDR3 nucleotides: TGTGCCAGCATGGGCAGGGGAGAAGAAAAACTGTTTTTT. Its protein is CASMGRGEEKLFF.

The chain carries TRBV6-5 and TRBJ1-5; TRBD1 matches 9 bases. The germline gives CDR1 MNHEY, CDR2 SVGAGI. The CDR3 contains 15 residues. Trimming took 6 bases from V and 5 from J; bases not matched to a gene: 8. The CDR3 loop is CASRDRDRVYQPQHF. DNA of the CDR3: TGTGCCAGCAGAGACCGGGACAGGGTTTATCAGCCCCAGCATTTT.

The chain is built from TRBV6-5 and TRBJ2-7; no clear D. Germline V lookup: CDR1 MNHEY, CDR2 SVGAGI. Trimming removed 7 bases at V and 2 bases at J, with 9 bases between. This CDR3 is 12 amino acids long. The CDR3 region is CASMRRAYEQYF. CDR3 bases: TGTGCCAGCATGAGACGGGCCTACGAGCAGTACTTC.

This chain joins TRBV6-1 and TRBJ2-3; possible D gene TRBD1, 5 bases. Germline CDR1 reads MNHNS; CDR2 reads SASEGT. Trimming left V 2 bases short and J 1 base short, with 10 bases between. CDR3 length: 15 amino acids. CDR3 DNA: TGTGCCAGCAGTGAACTGCAGGGCCGCACAGATACGCAGTATTTT. Amino acid sequence: CASSELQGRTDTQYF.

This chain connects TRBV9 to TRBJ1-2, with D uncertain. Germline V CDR1 and CDR2: SGDLS, YYNGEE. The CDR3 contains 14 residues. Between the trimmed V and J ends, which lost 4 bases and 8 bases, there was a span of 18 bases. For the CDR3, the DNA is TGTGCCAGCAGCAACTTGTACGGGGTCAGGGGCTACACCTTC. Protein sequence: CASSNLYGVRGYTF.

The chain uses TRBV3-1 (or the pseudogene TRBV3-2) and TRBJ2-3; 11 bases are a match to TRBD2. CDR1 and CDR2 from the germline V gene are LGHDT and YNNKEL (reference sequence). The CDR3 sequence is 16 residues long. V was pared by 4 bases and J by 4 bases, with 7 bases of the junction left unmatched. The CDR3 is CASSPNSGRASDTQYF. Here the CDR3 DNA reads TGTGCCAGCAGCCCTAATAGCGGGAGGGCCTCAGATACGCAGTATTTT.

V is TRBV5-1 and J is TRBJ2-1; D is perhaps TRBD1 (5 bases). Trimming pared 4 bases from V and 5 bases from J, leaving 13 bases between. Germline CDR1 SGHRS, CDR2 YFSETQ. The CDR3 loop spans 14 amino acids. CDR3 DNA sequence: TGCGCCAGCAGCCCAAACACAGGAAACAATGAGCAGTTCTTC. Protein product: CASSPNTGNNEQFF. The full variable domain, completed using reference TRBV5-1 and TRBJ2-1, is KAGVTQTPRYLIKTRGQQVTLSCSPISGHRSVSWYQQTPGQGLQFLFEYFSETQRNKGNFPGRFSGRQFSNSRSEMNVSTLELGDSALYLCASSPNTGNNEQFFGPGTRLTVL.

The chain uses TRBV3-1 (or the pseudogene TRBV3-2) and TRBJ2-3; D not resolved. The germline CDR1 and CDR2 sequences are LGHDT and YNNKEL (reference sequence). This CDR3 is built from 14 residues. Deletions cut 0 bases from V and 12 bases from J, with 16 bases between. CDR3 in amino acids: CASSQDLGENKQYF. The CDR3 region has the DNA TGTGCCAGCAGCCAAGATCTTGGAGAGAATAAACAGTATTTT.

The chain links TRBV19 to TRBJ2-2; D uncertain. Germline V gene data show CDR1 as LNHDA and CDR2 as SQIVND (reference sequence). V lost 3 bases, J lost 5 bases, and 7 bases lay in between. The CDR3 is made up of 13 amino acids. The CDR3 DNA reads TGTGCCAGTAGTATTACAGTAACCGGGGAGCTGTTTTTT. This translates into CASSITVTGELFF.

The rearrangement links TRBV6-5 to TRBJ2-7; 14 bases agree with TRBD2. V trimming: 6 bases; J trimming: 7 bases; junction bases outside the gene matches: 8. The CDR3 consists of 15 residues. Per the germline V gene, CDR1 is MNHEY and CDR2 is SVGAGI. As DNA, the CDR3 is TGTGCCAGCAGCCCCGGGACTAGCGGGAGAAATGAGCAGTACTTC. Translation: CASSPGTSGRNEQYF.